This entry lists 12 T cell receptor beta chains sequenced from one sample in a study of OX40 agonist ivuxolimab in advanced cancers. TCRdb keeps only in-frame clones here, not all; method: immunoSEQ multiplex PCR. The sample carries 70,000 to 95,000 clones, about 90% recorded once. This specimen was CD4+ or CD8+ T cells sorted from blood, taken in a trial of the OX40 agonist ivuxolimab. The receptors stem from an adult with an advanced solid tumor such as melanoma, head and neck, liver or kidney cancer.

This clone has only a few counts. The rearrangement joins TRBV21-1 to TRBJ1-2. TRBV21-1 is labeled a pseudogene. The CDR3 runs 20 residues. CDR3 bases: TGTGCCAGCAGCAAAGATTATAAGGCGAATTGTGGTCCTACTAACTATGGCTACACCTTC. Translating gives CASSKDYKANCGPTNYGYTF.

CDR3 sequence reads: CASSLVGRTGWNQPQHF. The CDR3 DNA reads as TGTGCCAGCAGCTTAGTAGGCAGGACAGGTTGGAATCAGCCCCAGCATTTT. The gene calls are TRBV7-9 and TRBJ1-5; 7 positions agree with TRBD1. Germline CDR1 is SEHNR and CDR2 is FQNEAQ (reference sequence). Germline trimming cut 1 base from V and 4 bases from J; bases unmatched to any gene: 10. This CDR3 has 17 amino acids.

J is TRBJ2-2 and V is TRBV19; the match to TRBD2 covers 9 bases. In germline, CDR1 is LNHDA, CDR2 SQIVND (reference sequence). The CDR3 covers 18 residues. Trimming removed 7 bases from V and 6 bases from J; junction bases left unmatched: 18. The CDR3 DNA reads TGTGCCAGTATCCAGGGGGGTGTTAGCGGGAGATTAGCCGGGGAGCTGTTTTTT. Amino acid sequence: CASIQGGVSGRLAGELFF.

The chain combines TRBV7-9 with TRBJ1-2; 9 bases map to TRBD1. CDR1 and CDR2 (germline): SEHNR, FQNEAQ (reference sequence). The CDR3 loop spans 15 amino acids. V shed 1 base, J shed 8 bases, and the junction held 8 bases outside the gene matches. Here the CDR3 reads CASSLDRDRVGGYTF. The CDR3 DNA reads as TGTGCCAGCAGCTTAGACCGGGACAGGGTAGGAGGCTACACCTTC.

This chain uses TRBV10-3 with TRBJ2-2; the match to TRBD1 covers 7 bases. The length of the CDR3 is 16 residues. Per germline, CDR1 ENHRY and CDR2 SYGVKD. J lost 2 bases, V lost 4 bases, and 7 bases had no gene match. DNA for the CDR3: TGTGCCATCAGTGGTGTGACAGGGCTCAACACCGGGGAGCTGTTTTTT. Amino acid sequence: CAISGVTGLNTGELFF.

This sequence joins TRBV5-1 and TRBJ2-5; D is perhaps TRBD1 (6 bases). Deletions cut 4 bases from V and 4 bases from J, with 11 bases between. This CDR3 contains 13 residues. The germline CDR1 and CDR2 sequences are SGHRS and YFSETQ. CDR3 in amino acids: CASSPQGRETQYF. As DNA, the CDR3 is TGCGCCAGCAGCCCACAGGGTCGAGAGACCCAGTACTTC. Full variable domain (remainder filled in from reference TRBV5-1 and TRBJ2-5): KAGVTQTPRYLIKTRGQQVTLSCSPISGHRSVSWYQQTPGQGLQFLFEYFSETQRNKGNFPGRFSGRQFSNSRSEMNVSTLELGDSALYLCASSPQGRETQYFGPGTRLLVL.

CDR3 coding DNA: TGTGCCAGCAGTTTACGGGTCAGGGGAAGGTCCTACGAGCAGTACTTC. Amino acids: CASSLRVRGRSYEQYF. This rearrangement joins TRBV27 to TRBJ2-7, with D tentatively TRBD1 (6 bases). The CDR3 runs 16 residues. The germline V and J ends were trimmed by 2 bases and 1 base, with 15 bases remaining between them. The V gene's germline CDR1 is MNHEY and CDR2 SMNVEV (reference sequence).

The rearrangement joins TRBV27 to TRBJ2-5; D remains unclear. This CDR3 is 13 amino acids long. Germline V gene lookup returns CDR1 MNHEY and CDR2 SMNVEV (reference sequence). The V end was cut by 4 bases, the J end by 4 bases, with 10 bases between. CDR3 DNA: TGTGCCAGCAGTTCGGGCCAGAGAGAGACCCAGTACTTC. It codes for CASSSGQRETQYF.

The chain joins TRBV10-3 to TRBJ2-7; 7 bases match TRBD1. CDR3 length: 14 amino acids. Germline V gene data show CDR1 as ENHRY and CDR2 as SYGVKD. The V gene end was trimmed by 9 bases and the J gene end by 3 bases; junction bases not matched to a gene: 11. The CDR3 DNA sequence: TGTGCCATAACTCGGGACAGACCCAACTACGAGCAGTACTTC. Encoded protein: CAITRDRPNYEQYF.

The chain couples TRBV19 to TRBJ2-7; the D is unclear. V was trimmed by 0 bases and J by 1 base, leaving 7 bases between them. From germline, CDR1 is LNHDA and CDR2 SQIVND (reference sequence). The CDR3 has 14 amino acids. CDR3 residues: CASSIESLSYEQYF. CDR3 sequence (DNA): TGTGCCAGTAGTATAGAATCGCTATCCTACGAGCAGTACTTC.

This rearrangement joins TRBV30 to TRBJ2-1; 9 positions match TRBD1. CDR3 length: 17 amino acids. V trimming: 4 bases; J trimming: 0 bases; junction bases outside the gene matches: 10. CDR1 GTSNPN and CDR2 SVGIG come from the germline V gene (reference sequence). In nucleotides, the CDR3 is TGTGCCTGGATTCCGGGACAGGGATTGAGCTCCTACAATGAGCAGTTCTTC. The encoded protein is CAWIPGQGLSSYNEQFF.

The chain joins TRBV6-5 to TRBJ1-5, with TRBD1 matching 8 bases. Germline loops: CDR1 MNHEY, CDR2 SVGAGI. The CDR3 is 15 amino acids. With V trimmed by 8 bases and J by 4 bases, 10 bases remained unmatched. The CDR3 sequence is CASGVRGQGNQPQHF. CDR3 DNA sequence: TGTGCCAGCGGCGTCAGAGGACAGGGAAATCAGCCCCAGCATTTT.